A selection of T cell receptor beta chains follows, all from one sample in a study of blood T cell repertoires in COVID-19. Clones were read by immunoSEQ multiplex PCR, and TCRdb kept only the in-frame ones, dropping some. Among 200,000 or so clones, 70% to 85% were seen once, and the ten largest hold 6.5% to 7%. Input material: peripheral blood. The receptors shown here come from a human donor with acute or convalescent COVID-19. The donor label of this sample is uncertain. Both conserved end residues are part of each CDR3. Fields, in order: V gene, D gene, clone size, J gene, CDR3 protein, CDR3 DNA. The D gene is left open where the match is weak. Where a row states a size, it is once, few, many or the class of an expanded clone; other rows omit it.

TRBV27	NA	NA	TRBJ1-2	CASSFGQNYGYTF	TGTGCCAGCAGTTTCGGACAGAACTATGGCTACACCTTC
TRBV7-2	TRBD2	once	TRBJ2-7	CASSLDSGRYEQYF	TGTGCCAGCAGCTTAGATAGCGGGAGGTACGAGCAGTACTTC
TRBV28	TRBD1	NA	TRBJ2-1	CASSLVGQGYNEQFF	TGTGCCAGCAGTTTAGTAGGACAGGGTTACAATGAGCAGTTCTTC
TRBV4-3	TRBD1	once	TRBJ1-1	CASSHGTGREAFF	TGCGCCAGCAGCCACGGGACAGGGCGAGAAGCTTTCTTT
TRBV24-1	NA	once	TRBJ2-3	CATSRGSTDTQYF	TGTGCCACCAGTCGCGGCAGCACAGATACGCAGTATTTT
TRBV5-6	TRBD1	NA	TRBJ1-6	CASSFRTGLGSPLHF	TGTGCCAGCAGCTTCAGGACAGGCCTTGGATCACCCCTCCACTTT
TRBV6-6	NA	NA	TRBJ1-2	CASMRGLNYGYTF	TGTGCCAGCATGCGGGGGTTAAACTATGGCTACACCTTC
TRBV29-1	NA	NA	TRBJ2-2	CSVKAGNTGELFF	TGCAGCGTTAAGGCGGGGAACACCGGGGAGCTGTTTTTT
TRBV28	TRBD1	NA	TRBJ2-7	CASSLAQGANEQYF	TGTGCCAGCAGTTTGGCACAGGGGGCAAACGAGCAGTACTTC
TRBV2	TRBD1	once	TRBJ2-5	CASRPTGWTQYF	TGTGCCAGCAGGCCGACAGGGTGGACCCAGTACTTC
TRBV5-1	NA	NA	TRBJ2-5	CASSMGLRETQYF	TGCGCCAGCAGCATGGGACTTAGGGAGACCCAGTACTTC
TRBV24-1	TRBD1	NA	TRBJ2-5	CATSRTGNQETQYF	TGTGCCACCAGTCGGACAGGGAACCAAGAGACCCAGTACTTC
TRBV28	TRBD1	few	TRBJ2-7	CASSQTGTGAYEQYF	TGTGCCAGCAGCCAAACCGGGACAGGGGCCTACGAGCAGTACTTC
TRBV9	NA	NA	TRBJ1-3	CASSVVGTPAGNTIYF	TGTGCCAGCAGCGTAGTCGGGACACCAGCTGGAAACACCATATATTTT